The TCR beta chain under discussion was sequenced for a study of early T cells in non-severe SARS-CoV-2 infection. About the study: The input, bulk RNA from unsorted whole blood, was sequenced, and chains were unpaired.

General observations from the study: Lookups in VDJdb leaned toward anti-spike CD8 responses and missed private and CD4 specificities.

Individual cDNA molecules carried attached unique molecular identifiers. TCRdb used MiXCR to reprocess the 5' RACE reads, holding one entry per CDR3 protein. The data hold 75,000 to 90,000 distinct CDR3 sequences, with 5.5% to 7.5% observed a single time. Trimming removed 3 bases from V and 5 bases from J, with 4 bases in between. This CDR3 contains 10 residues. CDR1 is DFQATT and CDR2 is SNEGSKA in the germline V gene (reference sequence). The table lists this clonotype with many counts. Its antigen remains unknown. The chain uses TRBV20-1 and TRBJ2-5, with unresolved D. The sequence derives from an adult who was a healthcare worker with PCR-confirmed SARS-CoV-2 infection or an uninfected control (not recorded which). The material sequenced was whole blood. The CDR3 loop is CSARVETQYF. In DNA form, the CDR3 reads TGCAGTGCTAGGGTGGAGACCCAGTACTTC.